This TCR beta chain was recovered during a study of CD8+ T cells in alopecia areata. Study-wide context: Patients in the treated group were given tofacitinib by mouth, 5 to 10 mg twice a day. Study-wide results and caveats: Mice gave a clearer picture of TCR sharing than patients did, possibly for HLA-related reasons.

This clone showed up just a few times. Antigen specificity is unknown. The limits of the CDR3 on the DNA are not certain, so only TCRdb's listed CDR3 is given. Counting both end residues, the CDR3 totals 13 amino acids. Germline V gene data show CDR1 as SQVTM and CDR2 as ANQGSEA. Treatment of the sample: oral pan-JAK inhibitor, 5-10 mg twice daily. Reverse transcription of extracted RNA yielded cDNA, which provided the sequencing template. The table came from immunoSEQ multiplex PCR; TCRdb's copy has only in-frame clones and leaves some out. The data show around 200,000 clones, approximately 60% seen once.

The sequenced sample was CD4+ T cells sorted from blood, obtained at week 4, from a patient treated with tofacitinib. The rearrangement joins TRBV29-1 to TRBJ2-7; TRBD1 is the table's D call, not checked against the DNA. The sequence derives from a human donor with alopecia areata. The CDR3 sequence is CSVVGQGAYGEYF.